Listed here are 18 T cell receptor beta chains from one sample, sequenced in a study of shared clonotypes between healthy human individuals. Some clones are missing from TCRdb's copy, which holds only in-frame ones; the method was immunoSEQ multiplex PCR. There are 900,000 to 1,200,000 clones in the sample; about 80% occur only once, and 0.6% to 0.7% lies in the top ten. Sample: memory CD4+ T cells from PBMCs. As to subset: CD45RA-negative fraction. The receptor source for this set is a man younger than 35 in good health. Some clones in this sample may be carry-over from other donors' samples.

CDR3 in DNA: TGTGCCAGCAGCGTAACAGGGACCGACAATCAGCCCCAGCATTTT. This translates into CASSVTGTDNQPQHF. The rearrangement uses TRBV9 and TRBJ1-5, with TRBD1 as a possible D gene (6 bases). Germline CDR1 is SGDLS and CDR2 is YYNGEE. Trimming removed 1 base from V and 3 bases from J, with 11 bases in between. The CDR3 length is 15 residues.

The chain employs TRBV2 and TRBJ1-2; D is unclear. From germline, CDR1 is SNHLY and CDR2 FYNNEI. This CDR3 is 11 amino acids long. Trimming left V 2 bases short and J 7 bases short, with 5 bases between. The CDR3 DNA is TGTGCCAGCAGTGAAAAGTCTGGCTACACCTTC. It yields the protein CASSEKSGYTF.

The chain couples TRBV15 to TRBJ2-5; 7 bases agree with TRBD2. The CDR3 sequence is 15 residues long. Germline trimming cut 3 bases from V and 5 bases from J; bases unmatched to any gene: 9. Germline lookup yields CDR1 LNHNV and CDR2 YYDKDF (reference sequence). The chain's CDR3 is CATSSQIGRWETQYF. The DNA of the CDR3 is TGTGCCACCAGCAGCCAGATCGGGAGGTGGGAGACCCAGTACTTC.

This CDR3 is CASSGGPSGSYNEQFF. In DNA, the CDR3 is TGTGCCAGCAGCGGAGGGCCTAGCGGGAGTTACAATGAGCAGTTCTTC. V and J are TRBV7-9 and TRBJ2-1; 10 bases match TRBD2. From germline, CDR1 is SEHNR and CDR2 FQNEAQ (reference sequence). This CDR3 comprises 16 residues. After removal of 5 bases from V and 4 bases from J, the junction contained 8 bases not matched to a gene.

The chain has TRBV7-2 and TRBJ2-5, with D uncertain. The germline CDR1 and CDR2 sequences are SGHTA and FQGNSA. V dropped 5 bases and J dropped 2 bases, with 9 bases sitting between them. CDR3 size: 13 residues. CDR3 nucleotide sequence: TGTGCCAGCAGCCCGTCCCTACAAGAGACCCAGTACTTC. It translates to CASSPSLQETQYF.

The rearrangement links TRBV2 to TRBJ2-6; D is undetermined. V gave up 8 bases and J gave up 2 bases, with 10 bases separating them. The CDR3 loop spans 14 amino acids. Germline V CDR1 and CDR2: SNHLY, FYNNEI. The CDR3 spells CASYKEPGANVLTF. CDR3 in DNA: TGTGCCAGCTATAAAGAGCCTGGGGCCAACGTCCTGACTTTC.

The chain links TRBV7-9 to TRBJ1-2; weak D call: TRBD1 (5 bases). The length of the CDR3 is 16 residues. Germline V gene data show CDR1 as SEHNR and CDR2 as FQNEAQ (reference sequence). V was pared by 1 base and J by 6 bases, with 18 bases between. DNA for the CDR3: TGTGCCAGCAGCTTAGAGGGTCAGGGAGTACTGGATGGCTACACCTTC. It yields the protein CASSLEGQGVLDGYTF.

Only a few counts were recorded for this clone. The rearrangement links TRBV28 to TRBJ2-2; 10 bases line up with TRBD1. The germline gives CDR1 MDHEN, CDR2 SYDVKM. The CDR3 extends over 17 amino acids. V dropped 2 bases and J dropped 6; count of bases not matched to a gene: 9. CDR3 residues: CASSLIIWTGGSGELFF. The CDR3 coding sequence is TGTGCCAGCAGTTTAATTATTTGGACAGGGGGATCCGGGGAGCTGTTTTTT.

The V and J genes are TRBV11-2 and TRBJ1-2, with D tentatively TRBD1 (6 bases). CDR3 size: 15 residues. Germline V lookup: CDR1 SGHAT, CDR2 FQNNGV. Trimming cost V 5 bases and J 3 bases, with 16 bases left between them. CDR3 DNA: TGTGCCAGCAGCACGCCCCGGACAGCTGACTATGGCTACACCTTC. Its protein is CASSTPRTADYGYTF.

The chain couples TRBV2 to TRBJ2-7, with 11 bases lining up with TRBD2. V lost 0 bases, J lost 9 bases, and 10 bases stayed unmatched. The length of the CDR3 is 16 residues. CDR1 is SNHLY, CDR2 FYNNEI, per germline. For the CDR3, the DNA is TGTGCCAGCAGTGAAGCGCTTACTAGCGGGGGCCCATCGCAGTACTTC. Translation gives CASSEALTSGGPSQYF.

This clone has a handful of counts. The CDR3 sequence: CASSSERVAGAVVYGYTF. The CDR3 DNA is TGTGCCAGCAGTAGTGAGAGGGTGGCAGGGGCCGTAGTCTATGGCTACACCTTC. The genes are TRBV28 and TRBJ1-2; weak D call: TRBD1 (6 bases). The length of the CDR3 is 18 residues. Germline CDR1 is MDHEN and CDR2 is SYDVKM. Trimming took off 5 bases at V and 4 bases at J, with 26 bases between the two ends.

This chain connects TRBV7-3 to TRBJ1-1; 7 bases are a match to TRBD1. The germline CDR1 and CDR2 sequences are SGHTA and FQGTGA. V lost 0 bases to trimming and J lost 0 bases; unmatched junction nucleotides: 13. This CDR3 comprises 19 residues. CDR3 bases: TGTGCCAGCAGCTTAACCGTTCCGGGACAGACGTGGATGAACACTGAAGCTTTCTTT. Translation: CASSLTVPGQTWMNTEAFF. Variable domain in full (rest from reference TRBV7-3 and TRBJ1-1): GAGVSQTPSNKVTEKGKYVELRCDPISGHTALYWYRQSLGQGPEFLIYFQGTGAADDSGLPNDRFFAVRPEGSVSTLKIQRTERGDSAVYLCASSLTVPGQTWMNTEAFFGQGTRLTVV.

V and J are TRBV18 and TRBJ2-5; D unresolved. CDR1 is KGHSH, CDR2 LQKENI, per germline. V gave up 6 bases and J gave up 1 base, with 15 bases separating them. CDR3 size: 15 residues. Here the CDR3 DNA reads TGTGCCAGCTCGCCCTTCGATGCTCCCCAAGAGACCCAGTACTTC. Protein sequence: CASSPFDAPQETQYF.

In regard to this clone: Distinct nucleotide sequences in the sample also encode this CDR3. The genes are TRBV7-2 and TRBJ2-2; D not certain. The CDR3 contains 13 residues. Germline V gives CDR1 SGHTA, CDR2 FQGNSA. The V gene lost 5 bases and the J gene lost 2 bases, with 6 bases spanning the gap. Written as DNA, the CDR3 is TGTGCCAGCAGCCTAACCAACACCGGGGAGCTGTTTTTT. Translated: CASSLTNTGELFF.

This clone appeared once. The V call is TRBV19, the J call TRBJ1-5, with D perhaps matching TRBD1 (5 bases). With 1 base removed from V and 1 base from J, the gap between germline ends came to 14 bases. The CDR3 runs 17 residues. The germline CDR1 and CDR2 sequences are LNHDA and SQIVND (reference sequence). CDR3 bases: TGTGCCAGTAGTATAGGGACGGGGACTGTAAGCAATCAGCCCCAGCATTTT. It translates to CASSIGTGTVSNQPQHF.

The chain has TRBV4-1 and TRBJ2-4; 7 nucleotides line up with TRBD1. Germline V lookup: CDR1 MGHRA, CDR2 YSYEKL. The length of the CDR3 is 16 residues. V was clipped by 5 bases and J by 2 bases; unmatched bases: 9. CDR3 residues: CASSKGQGETKNIQYF. DNA of the CDR3: TGCGCCAGCAGCAAAGGGCAGGGGGAAACCAAAAACATTCAGTACTTC.

The CDR3 DNA reads TGTGCCAGCTCCCGGGGGGGGATCGGAAATCATGAAACTAACTATGGCTACACCTTC. It codes for CASSRGGIGNHETNYGYTF. The J gene is TRBJ1-2, the V gene TRBV6-4; tentatively, D is TRBD1 (5 bases). CDR1 and CDR2 (germline): MRHNA, SNTAGT. The CDR3 extends over 19 amino acids. Trimming removed 8 bases at V and 0 bases at J, with 28 bases between.

V usage is TRBV7-2 and J usage is TRBJ2-1; the D gene could be TRBD1 or TRBD2 (5 bases each). Germline V CDR1 and CDR2: SGHTA, FQGNSA. The CDR3 contains 15 residues. Trimming left V 5 bases short and J 2 bases short, with 13 bases between. CDR3 sequence (DNA): TGTGCCAGCAGCGCACGGGACGGAGCCTACAATGAGCAGTTCTTC. Protein sequence: CASSARDGAYNEQFF. Full variable domain (rest looked up from reference TRBV7-2 and TRBJ2-1): GAGVSQSPSNKVTEKGKDVELRCDPISGHTALYWYRQSLGQGLEFLIYFQGNSAPDKSGLPSDRFSAERTGGSVSTLTIQRTQQEDSAVYLCASSARDGAYNEQFFGPGTRLTVL.